This T cell receptor beta chain was identified in a study of cytomegalovirus exposure and HLA in healthy donors. Study in general: Findings of an earlier analysis included roughly 110 million unique TCR beta sequences from roughly 200 million T cells.

Vbeta (60) and Jbeta (13) primers were used in the PCR. Data came from immunoSEQ multiplex PCR; TCRdb stores just in-frame clones and leaves some out. The sample holds tens of thousands of clones; around 82% are singletons and the top ten take around 5.4%. V was trimmed by 2 bases and J by 2 bases, leaving 14 bases between them. In germline, CDR1 is SGHNT, CDR2 YYREEE (reference sequence). The CDR3 is 15 residues long. The V call is TRBV5-4, the J call TRBJ2-7, with D perhaps TRBD2 (6 bases). The TCR comes from a male donor in good health and CMV-seronegative. Input material: PBMCs. The CDR3 spells CASSFFGGAPYEQYF. CDR3 nucleotide sequence: TGTGCCAGCAGCTTCTTTGGAGGGGCCCCCTACGAGCAGTACTTC.